This T cell receptor beta chain was recorded in a study of T cell changes during pregnancy in multiple sclerosis. The CDR3 spans 16 residues. The V and J ends lost 0 bases and 1 base respectively, with 12 bases between them. CDR1 and CDR2 from the germline V gene are SGHRS and YFSETQ. Sequenced by immunoSEQ multiplex PCR; TCRdb stores in-frame clones only, minus some. The table records 40,000 to 45,000 clones, about 90% of them present only once. This chain links TRBV5-1 with TRBJ2-3; weak D call: TRBD2 (6 bases). The origin of this receptor is a female donor with multiple sclerosis, enrolled in a pregnancy study. The source was CD4+ T cells from peripheral blood mononuclear cells, collected after pregnancy. The CDR3 region is CASSLGLGVRTDTQYF. The CDR3 DNA sequence: TGCGCCAGCAGCTTGGGACTAGGGGTCCGCACAGATACGCAGTATTTT.